These 16 T cell receptor beta chains were sequenced from one sample in a study of shared clonotypes between healthy human individuals. Assay used: immunoSEQ multiplex PCR; TCRdb lists only in-frame clones, some missing. This table holds roughly 200,000 clones, approximately 61% found once. The sequenced material came from memory CD4+ T cells sorted from blood. Subset defined: CD45RA-negative fraction. All receptors derive from a man younger than 40 in good health.

This clone was picked up many times. Distinct nucleotide sequences in the sample also encode this CDR3. The CDR3 bases are TGCAGCGTTGACCGGGGATTGAACACTGAAGCTTTCTTT. Residues: CSVDRGLNTEAFF. This sequence joins TRBV29-1 and TRBJ1-1; D remains ambiguous. This CDR3 contains 13 residues. Germline values: CDR1 SQVTM, CDR2 ANQGSEA. The germline V and J ends were trimmed by 3 bases and 0 bases, with 8 bases remaining between them.

The rearrangement joins TRBV7-9 to TRBJ1-2, with D unresolved. The CDR3 runs 15 residues. The V end lost 5 bases, the J end lost 6 bases, and 19 bases lay between the germline ends. Germline V CDR1 and CDR2: SEHNR, FQNEAQ (reference sequence). The CDR3 is CASSPPRVSWDGYTF. CDR3 DNA: TGTGCCAGCAGCCCTCCGAGGGTATCCTGGGATGGCTACACCTTC.

This clone was detected once. The chain links TRBV30 to TRBJ2-7; 7 positions agree with TRBD2. Trimming cost V 0 bases and J 3 bases; bases outside gene matches: 5. From germline, CDR1 is GTSNPN and CDR2 SVGIG (reference sequence). The length of the CDR3 is 14 residues. CDR3 in amino acids: CAWSVSGIRYEQYF. The DNA of the CDR3 is TGTGCCTGGAGTGTAAGCGGGATCCGCTACGAGCAGTACTTC. The whole variable domain, filled in from reference TRBV30 and TRBJ2-7, reads SQTIHQWPATLVQPVGSPLSLECTVEGTSNPNLYWYRQAAGRGLQLLFYSVGIGQISSEVPQNLSASRPQDRQFILSSKKLLLSDSGFYLCAWSVSGIRYEQYFGPGTRLTVT.

The chain carries TRBV7-2 and TRBJ1-1; maybe TRBD1 (6 bases). The length of the CDR3 is 15 residues. V lost 1 base and J lost 5, with 14 bases in between. The germline V gene has CDR1 SGHTA and CDR2 FQGNSA. DNA of the CDR3: TGTGCCAGCAGCTTAGATTCAGGGGCCTGGACTGAAGCTTTCTTT. Translation gives CASSLDSGAWTEAFF.

The V call is TRBV20-1, the J call TRBJ2-7; D unresolved. The V gene's germline CDR1 is DFQATT and CDR2 SNEGSKA (reference sequence). V lost 5 bases, J lost 3 bases, and 8 bases lay in between. There are 11 residues in the CDR3. Written as DNA, the CDR3 is TGCAGTGCTGGACCGGGCTACGAGCAGTACTTC. It translates to CSAGPGYEQYF.

This clone occurred a few times. CDR3 in amino acids: CASSPGGAAYEQYF. CDR3 nucleotide sequence: TGTGCCAGCAGCCCCGGGGGGGCGGCCTACGAGCAGTACTTC. The rearrangement uses TRBV11-2 and TRBJ2-7; 8 bases align to TRBD2. In germline, CDR1 is SGHAT, CDR2 FQNNGV. The length of the CDR3 is 14 residues. The V segment lost 5 bases and the J segment 2 bases; nucleotides outside the gene matches: 5.

There are a few counts of this clone. This chain uses TRBV18 with TRBJ1-4; TRBD1 aligns across 7 bases. V dropped 3 bases and J dropped 3; count of bases not matched to a gene: 4. The CDR3 spans 15 residues. The germline V gene encodes CDR1 KGHSH and CDR2 LQKENI. The CDR3 DNA is TGTGCCAGCTCACCTCAGGGGGAGGCTAATGAAAAACTGTTTTTT. Its protein product is CASSPQGEANEKLFF.

This clone has just one count. V gene TRBV10-2 combines with J gene TRBJ2-6; D uncertain. Germline CDR1 WSHSY, CDR2 SAAADI. CDR3 length: 11 residues. Trimming took 3 bases from V and 12 from J, leaving 6 bases between them. The CDR3 DNA reads as TGCGCCAGCAGTGAATCGGCCGTCCTGACTTTC. Protein: CASSESAVLTF.

The rearrangement joins TRBV5-1 to TRBJ2-5, with 7 bases that match TRBD1. The J segment lost 2 bases and the V segment lost 4 bases, leaving 2 bases of the junction unmatched. The CDR3 runs to 13 residues. Looked up from germline, CDR1 is SGHRS and CDR2 is YFSETQ. CDR3 coding DNA: TGCGCCAGCAGCCGGACAGGACAAGAGACCCAGTACTTC. Its translation: CASSRTGQETQYF.

The chain carries TRBV28 and TRBJ2-2; TRBD2 matches at 13 bases. Germline values: CDR1 MDHEN, CDR2 SYDVKM. The CDR3 spans 18 residues. V lost 5 bases and J lost 5; bases outside the gene matches: 11. The CDR3 nucleotides are TGTGCCAGCAGTCCCGGGACTAGCGGGACTAGCAGGACCGGGGAGCTGTTTTTT. Its protein product is CASSPGTSGTSRTGELFF.

The rearrangement links TRBV6-1 to TRBJ2-1; 10 bases fit TRBD1. This CDR3 has 15 amino acids. V lost 6 bases and J lost 5; bases outside the gene matches: 7. Germline V gene sequence: CDR1 MNHNS, CDR2 SASEGT. The chain's CDR3 is CASRPRTGGDNEQFF. DNA of the CDR3: TGTGCCAGCAGACCAAGGACAGGGGGGGACAATGAGCAGTTCTTC.

The rearrangement links TRBV6-1 to TRBJ2-1, with D tentatively TRBD2 (6 bases). V was clipped by 8 bases and J by 9 bases, with 17 bases between them. The CDR3 extends over 13 amino acids. CDR1 is MNHNS and CDR2 is SASEGT in the germline V gene. CDR3 nucleotide sequence: TGTGCCAGCCGACCGGGGGAAAGTAGTGAGCAGTTCTTC. Translation: CASRPGESSEQFF.

This clone showed up just once. The V call is TRBV4-3, the J call TRBJ2-3; D is unclear. V was clipped by 6 bases and J by 0 bases, with 16 bases between them. Per the germline V gene, CDR1 is LGHNA and CDR2 is YSLEER. CDR3 length: 16 amino acids. CDR3 coding DNA: TGCGCCAGCAGTATCACGGCACAGACTAGCACAGATACGCAGTATTTT. This encodes CASSITAQTSTDTQYF.

The table lists this clone with a count of one. The chain has TRBV10-3 and TRBJ2-3; a weak D match, TRBD2 (6 bases). The CDR3 has 15 residues. Deletions cut 4 bases from V and 2 bases from J, with 13 bases between. CDR1 is ENHRY and CDR2 is SYGVKD in the germline V gene. CDR3 region: CAISGGAGSTDTQYF. CDR3 DNA: TGTGCCATCAGTGGCGGGGCAGGGTCCACAGATACGCAGTATTTT.

The J gene is TRBJ1-2, the V gene TRBV5-1; D gene ambiguous. CDR3 length: 14 residues. V shed 5 bases and J shed 4 bases, with 15 bases lying between them. In germline, CDR1 is SGHRS, CDR2 YFSETQ. CDR3 sequence reads: CASSYRAGSYGYTF. CDR3 bases: TGCGCCAGCAGTTACCGGGCGGGCAGCTATGGCTACACCTTC.

In this sample, this clone turned up a few times. The V and J genes are TRBV6-6 and TRBJ2-1; D is perhaps TRBD1 (6 bases). The V and J ends lost 6 bases and 6 bases respectively, with 9 bases between them. From germline, CDR1 is MNHNY and CDR2 SVGAGI (reference sequence). This CDR3 region has 12 residues. The CDR3 loop reads CASRNRVNEQFF. CDR3 coding DNA: TGTGCCAGCAGAAACAGGGTCAATGAGCAGTTCTTC.